Listed below are T cell receptor beta chains from one sample, sequenced in a study of T cell responses to AZD1222 COVID-19 vaccine. Assay used: immunoSEQ multiplex PCR; TCRdb lists only in-frame clones, some missing. The table has roughly 200,000 clones, about 95% seen once. Sequences were derived from peripheral blood, sampled 28 days after the second dose of the MenACWY control vaccine. The receptor set was obtained from an adult who received the MenACWY meningococcal vaccine as a control. Each CDR3 is given with its conserved first and last residue. Each record gives: J gene, V gene, clone size, D gene, CDR3 DNA, CDR3 protein. A D gene is named only where the DNA matches it firmly. Clone size is given for some rows only: seen once, a few or many times, or a class if the clone is expanded.

j_gene: TRBJ1-2
v_gene: TRBV28
abundance: once
d_gene: .
CDR3nt: TGTGCCAGCAGTCCCCTAGGTGTGGGGGCGAACTATGGCTACACCTTC
CDR3aa: CASSPLGVGANYGYTF

j_gene: TRBJ2-1
v_gene: TRBV11-2
abundance: .
d_gene: TRBD2
CDR3nt: TGTGCCAGCAGCTTAGCCCTAGCGGGAGTTGAGCAGTTCTTC
CDR3aa: CASSLALAGVEQFF

j_gene: TRBJ2-1
v_gene: TRBV5-1
abundance: once
d_gene: .
CDR3nt: TGCGCCAGCAGACATACAACAGGAGACTCCTACAATGAGCAGTTCTTC
CDR3aa: CASRHTTGDSYNEQFF

j_gene: TRBJ1-2
v_gene: TRBV5-5
abundance: .
d_gene: .
CDR3nt: TGTGCCAGCAGCTTAATTAGGACGCCTTATGGCTACACCTTC
CDR3aa: CASSLIRTPYGYTF

j_gene: TRBJ1-6
v_gene: TRBV30
abundance: .
d_gene: .
CDR3nt: TGTGCCTGGGAAGAACAGGGTACCTATAATTCACCCCTCCACTTT
CDR3aa: CAWEEQGTYNSPLHF

j_gene: TRBJ2-7
v_gene: TRBV19
abundance: once
d_gene: TRBD2
CDR3nt: TGTGCCAGTAGTATCGGGGGGTATACCTACGAGCAGTACTTC
CDR3aa: CASSIGGYTYEQYF

j_gene: TRBJ1-2
v_gene: TRBV29-1
abundance: .
d_gene: .
CDR3nt: TGCAGCGTTGACTCGGGCAGGGGTTATGGCTACACCTTC
CDR3aa: CSVDSGRGYGYTF

j_gene: TRBJ2-7
v_gene: TRBV9
abundance: .
d_gene: TRBD1
CDR3nt: TGTGCCAGCAGCGTTTTTCCGGGACAGGGGGGCGAGCAGTACTTC
CDR3aa: CASSVFPGQGGEQYF

j_gene: TRBJ2-7
v_gene: TRBV30
abundance: .
d_gene: .
CDR3nt: TGTGCCTGGACCCCCCCCCTAAGCTACGAGCAGTACTTC
CDR3aa: CAWTPPLSYEQYF

j_gene: TRBJ2-5
v_gene: TRBV6-5
abundance: .
d_gene: TRBD1
CDR3nt: TGTGCCAGCAGTCCGGGACAGGGGTTGCAGACCCAGTACTTC
CDR3aa: CASSPGQGLQTQYF

j_gene: TRBJ1-6
v_gene: TRBV6-5
abundance: .
d_gene: .
CDR3nt: TGTGCCAGCAGTTATAGGGGTAATTCACCCCTCCACTTT
CDR3aa: CASSYRGNSPLHF

j_gene: TRBJ2-3
v_gene: TRBV5-6
abundance: .
d_gene: .
CDR3nt: TGTGCCAGCAGCTTAGTGATCGAAGATACGCAGTATTTT
CDR3aa: CASSLVIEDTQYF

j_gene: TRBJ1-2
v_gene: TRBV19
abundance: .
d_gene: TRBD1
CDR3nt: TGTGCCAGTGAGACTACAGGGGGTGGTGGCTACACCTTC
CDR3aa: CASETTGGGGYTF

j_gene: TRBJ2-7
v_gene: TRBV5-4
abundance: once
d_gene: TRBD2
CDR3nt: TGTGCCAGCAGCTTTTCGGGGGGTAAATACGAGCAGTACTTC
CDR3aa: CASSFSGGKYEQYF

j_gene: TRBJ2-7
v_gene: TRBV27
abundance: .
d_gene: .
CDR3nt: TGTGTCGGGGGCGGGCCCACCGGGGAGCAGTACTTC
CDR3aa: CVGGGPTGEQYF

j_gene: TRBJ2-1
v_gene: TRBV27
abundance: .
d_gene: .
CDR3nt: TGTGCCAGCAGTTTATCTAGGGTTTACAATGAGCAGTTCTTC
CDR3aa: CASSLSRVYNEQFF

j_gene: TRBJ2-7
v_gene: TRBV7-3
abundance: .
d_gene: TRBD1
CDR3nt: TGTGCCAGCAGCCCTGGACAGGGCCCCTACGAGCAGTACTTC
CDR3aa: CASSPGQGPYEQYF

j_gene: TRBJ2-1
v_gene: TRBV5-1
abundance: few
d_gene: .
CDR3nt: TGCGCCAGCAGCTTGGGGTCAGGGGCCACCTACAATGAGCAGTTCTTC
CDR3aa: CASSLGSGATYNEQFF

j_gene: TRBJ1-2
v_gene: TRBV9
abundance: .
d_gene: .
CDR3nt: TGTGCCAGCAGCGTAGCTGGAGGAGGAGGACTCTATGGCTACACCTTC
CDR3aa: CASSVAGGGGLYGYTF

j_gene: TRBJ2-7
v_gene: TRBV4-2
abundance: .
d_gene: .
CDR3nt: TGTGCCAGCAGCCAAGAAGGCGGGATAAGGTTGTACGAGCAGTACTTC
CDR3aa: CASSQEGGIRLYEQYF

j_gene: TRBJ1-2
v_gene: TRBV7-2
abundance: once
d_gene: .
CDR3nt: TGTGCCAGCAGCCCCCCCCAGCGGCCCACGCATCTTAACTATGGCTACACCTTC
CDR3aa: CASSPPQRPTHLNYGYTF

j_gene: TRBJ1-4
v_gene: TRBV2
abundance: .
d_gene: .
CDR3nt: TGTGCCAGCAGTGTCGAGCAGGTCAGCAATACTAATGAAAAACTGTTTTTT
CDR3aa: CASSVEQVSNTNEKLFF

j_gene: TRBJ1-2
v_gene: TRBV6-5
abundance: once
d_gene: TRBD1
CDR3nt: TGTGCCAGCACCCTACAGGGGTTAAACTATGGCTACACCTTC
CDR3aa: CASTLQGLNYGYTF

j_gene: TRBJ2-7
v_gene: TRBV18
abundance: .
d_gene: TRBD2
CDR3nt: TGTGCCAGCTCACCTGCTAGCGGGGGATCCGAGCAGTACTTC
CDR3aa: CASSPASGGSEQYF

j_gene: TRBJ1-1
v_gene: TRBV27
abundance: .
d_gene: .
CDR3nt: TGTGCCAGCAGTAAACCGGGGGCGAACACTGAAGCTTTCTTT
CDR3aa: CASSKPGANTEAFF

j_gene: TRBJ1-2
v_gene: TRBV3-1/TRBV3-2
abundance: .
d_gene: .
CDR3nt: TGTGCCAGCAGCCAAGAGGGACCAAACAGGCATGGCTACACCTTC
CDR3aa: CASSQEGPNRHGYTF

j_gene: TRBJ1-4
v_gene: TRBV11-1
abundance: once
d_gene: .
CDR3nt: TGTGCCAGCAGCTCCCGGTCAGGGGACGAAAAACTGTTTTTT
CDR3aa: CASSSRSGDEKLFF

j_gene: TRBJ1-5
v_gene: TRBV6-5
abundance: .
d_gene: .
CDR3nt: TGTGCCAGCAGTTACAAGAGTTCTGATCAGCCCCAGCATTTT
CDR3aa: CASSYKSSDQPQHF

j_gene: TRBJ2-3
v_gene: TRBV14
abundance: .
d_gene: .
CDR3nt: TGTGCCAGCAGCCAGCCGAGCACAGATACGCAGTATTTT
CDR3aa: CASSQPSTDTQYF

j_gene: TRBJ2-7
v_gene: TRBV6-6
abundance: .
d_gene: .
CDR3nt: TGTGCCAGCGGGTCTCAGACAGTCGCGTACGAGCAGTACTTC
CDR3aa: CASGSQTVAYEQYF

j_gene: TRBJ2-7
v_gene: TRBV3-1/TRBV3-2
abundance: .
d_gene: TRBD1
CDR3nt: TGTGCCAGCAGCCTTCAGGGACAGCCTGCGGACGAGCAGTACTTC
CDR3aa: CASSLQGQPADEQYF

j_gene: TRBJ1-5
v_gene: TRBV25-1
abundance: .
d_gene: .
CDR3nt: TGTGCCAGCAGCACAGGGATCGGGGGTCAGCCCCAGCATTTT
CDR3aa: CASSTGIGGQPQHF

j_gene: TRBJ2-1
v_gene: TRBV5-1
abundance: .
d_gene: TRBD1
CDR3nt: TGCGCCAGCAGGCAGGGGGCGTATGAGCAGTTCTTC
CDR3aa: CASRQGAYEQFF

j_gene: TRBJ1-6
v_gene: TRBV27
abundance: .
d_gene: .
CDR3nt: TGTGCCAGCACTTCGATGAGCTCCTATAATTCACCCCTCCACTTT
CDR3aa: CASTSMSSYNSPLHF

j_gene: TRBJ2-7
v_gene: TRBV6-5
abundance: few
d_gene: .
CDR3nt: TGTGCCAGCAGTCGCGGGACGGAAGGTTACGAGCAGTACTTC
CDR3aa: CASSRGTEGYEQYF

j_gene: TRBJ2-6
v_gene: TRBV2
abundance: .
d_gene: .
CDR3nt: TGTGCCAGCAGACCCGGGTACTCTGGGGCCAACGTCCTGACTTTC
CDR3aa: CASRPGYSGANVLTF

j_gene: TRBJ2-1
v_gene: TRBV28
abundance: .
d_gene: .
CDR3nt: TGTGCCAGCAGTTCGAGCTGGGGGACCGGTGGTGAGCAGTTCTTC
CDR3aa: CASSSSWGTGGEQFF

j_gene: TRBJ2-3
v_gene: TRBV6-4
abundance: .
d_gene: .
CDR3nt: TGTGCCAGCAGTGACGGCGGGGGCACAGATACGCAGTATTTT
CDR3aa: CASSDGGGTDTQYF

j_gene: TRBJ2-7
v_gene: TRBV28
abundance: once
d_gene: TRBD2
CDR3nt: TGTGCCAGCAGTTTGACAGCGGGAGCCTACGAGCAGTACTTC
CDR3aa: CASSLTAGAYEQYF

j_gene: TRBJ2-2
v_gene: TRBV28
abundance: .
d_gene: TRBD1
CDR3nt: TGTGCCAGCAGCCTGGACAGGGGGATCGGGGAGCTGTTTTTT
CDR3aa: CASSLDRGIGELFF

j_gene: TRBJ2-3
v_gene: TRBV29-1
abundance: .
d_gene: TRBD2
CDR3nt: TGCAGCGTTGAAGGAGTGATAGCGGGAGGGCCAGGTGGGAGCACAGATACGCAGTATTTT
CDR3aa: CSVEGVIAGGPGGSTDTQYF

j_gene: TRBJ2-1
v_gene: TRBV6-5
abundance: .
d_gene: TRBD2
CDR3nt: TGTGCCTGTGGGCGAGGGACTACCGCCAATGAGCAGTTCTTC
CDR3aa: CACGRGTTANEQFF